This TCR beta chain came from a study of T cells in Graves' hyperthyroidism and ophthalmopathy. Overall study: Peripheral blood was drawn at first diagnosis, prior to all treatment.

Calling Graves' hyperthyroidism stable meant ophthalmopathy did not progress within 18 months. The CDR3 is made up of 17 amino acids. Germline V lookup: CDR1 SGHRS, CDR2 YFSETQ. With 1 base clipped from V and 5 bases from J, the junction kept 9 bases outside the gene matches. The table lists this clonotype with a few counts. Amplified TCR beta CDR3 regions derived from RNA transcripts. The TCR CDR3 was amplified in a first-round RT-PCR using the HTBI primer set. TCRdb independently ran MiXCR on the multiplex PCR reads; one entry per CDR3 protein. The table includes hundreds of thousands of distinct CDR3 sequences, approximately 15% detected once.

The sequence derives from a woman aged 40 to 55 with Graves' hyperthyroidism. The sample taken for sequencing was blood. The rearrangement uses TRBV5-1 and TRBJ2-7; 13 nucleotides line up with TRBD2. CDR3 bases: TGCGCCAGCAGCTTGTTACCGACCGGGACTAGCGGGAACGAGCAGTACTTC. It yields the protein CASSLLPTGTSGNEQYF. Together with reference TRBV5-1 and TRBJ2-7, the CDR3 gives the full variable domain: KAGVTQTPRYLIKTRGQQVTLSCSPISGHRSVSWYQQTPGQGLQFLFEYFSETQRNKGNFPGRFSGRQFSNSRSEMNVSTLELGDSALYLCASSLLPTGTSGNEQYFGPGTRLTVT.